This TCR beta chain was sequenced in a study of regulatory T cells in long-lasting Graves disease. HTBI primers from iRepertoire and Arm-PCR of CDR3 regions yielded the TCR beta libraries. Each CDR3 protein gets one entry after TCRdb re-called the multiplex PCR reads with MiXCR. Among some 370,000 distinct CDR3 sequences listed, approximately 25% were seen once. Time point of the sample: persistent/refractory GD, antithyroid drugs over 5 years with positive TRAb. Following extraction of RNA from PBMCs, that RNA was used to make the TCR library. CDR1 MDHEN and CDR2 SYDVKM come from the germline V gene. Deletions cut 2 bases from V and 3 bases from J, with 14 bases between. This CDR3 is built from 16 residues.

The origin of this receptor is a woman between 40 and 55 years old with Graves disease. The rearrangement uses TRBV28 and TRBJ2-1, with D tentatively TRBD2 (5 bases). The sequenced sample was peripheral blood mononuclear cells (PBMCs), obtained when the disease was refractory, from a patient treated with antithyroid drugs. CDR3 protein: CASSLRLGGGYNEQFF. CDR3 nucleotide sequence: TGTGCCAGCAGTTTAAGGTTAGGCGGAGGCTACAATGAGCAGTTCTTC.